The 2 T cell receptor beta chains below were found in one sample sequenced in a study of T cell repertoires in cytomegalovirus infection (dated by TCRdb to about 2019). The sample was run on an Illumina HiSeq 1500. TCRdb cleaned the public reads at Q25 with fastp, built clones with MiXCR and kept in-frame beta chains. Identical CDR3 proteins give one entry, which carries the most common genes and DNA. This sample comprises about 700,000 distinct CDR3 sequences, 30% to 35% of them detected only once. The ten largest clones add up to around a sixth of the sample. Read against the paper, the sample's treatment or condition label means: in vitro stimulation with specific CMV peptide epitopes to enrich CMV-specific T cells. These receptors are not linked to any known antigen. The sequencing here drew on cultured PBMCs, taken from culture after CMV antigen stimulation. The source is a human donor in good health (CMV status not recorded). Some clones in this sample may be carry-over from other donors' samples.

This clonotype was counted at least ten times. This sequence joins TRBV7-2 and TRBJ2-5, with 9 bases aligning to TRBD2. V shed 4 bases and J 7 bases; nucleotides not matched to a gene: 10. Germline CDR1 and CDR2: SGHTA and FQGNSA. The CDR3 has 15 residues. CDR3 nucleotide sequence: TGTGCCAGCAGCTCTAGGGGCGGGAGGGATGGGACCCAGTACTTC. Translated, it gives CASSSRGGRDGTQYF.

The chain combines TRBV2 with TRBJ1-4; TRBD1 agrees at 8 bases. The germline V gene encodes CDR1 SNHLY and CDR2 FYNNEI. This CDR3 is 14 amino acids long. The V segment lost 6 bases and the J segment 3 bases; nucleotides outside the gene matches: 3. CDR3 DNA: TGTGCCAGCAGATTGGACAGGGCTAATGAAAAACTGTTTTTT. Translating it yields CASRLDRANEKLFF.